The source of this TCR beta chain is a study of cytomegalovirus exposure and HLA in healthy donors. Study in general: Among 350 to 500 genotyped donors, around 82% fell in the Caucasian-associated ancestry cluster.

The CDR3 loop spans 16 amino acids. Germline V gene sequence: CDR1 SGHVS, CDR2 FNYEAQ. With 3 bases clipped from V and 5 bases from J, the junction kept 4 bases outside the gene matches. Use of 60 Vbeta and 13 Jbeta primers characterized the PCR. The repertoire was sequenced with immunoSEQ multiplex PCR; TCRdb's copy has only in-frame clones and lacks some. Recorded for this sample: around 110,000 clones. The chain carries TRBV7-6 and TRBJ2-3; 14 nucleotides match TRBD2. Source material: PBMCs. This sequence was found in a middle-aged man in good health and CMV-seropositive. DNA for the CDR3: TGTGCCAGCAGCTTGGGACTAGCGGGAGTCGTAGATACGCAGTATTTT. Protein sequence: CASSLGLAGVVDTQYF.